These 32 T cell receptor beta chains came from one sample sequenced in a study of technical replicates of blood from a handful of donors. The method was immunoSEQ multiplex PCR; TCRdb's version includes in-frame clones alone and lacks a portion of them. The repertoire includes over 50,000 clones, more than 85% of them detected once, and 3.5% to 5% sits in the top ten. Sequencing was performed on PBMCs. The receptors derive from a human donor in good health. Some clones in this sample may be carry-over from other donors' samples.

The CDR3 sequence is CASSVGGGNRETQYF. The CDR3 DNA reads as TGTGCCAGCAGCGTAGGCGGGGGGAATCGGGAGACCCAGTACTTC. The chain recombines TRBV9 with TRBJ2-5; 8 nucleotides agree with TRBD2. J lost 5 bases, V lost 0 bases, and 6 bases had no gene match. Germline V gives CDR1 SGDLS, CDR2 YYNGEE. The CDR3 loop spans 15 amino acids.

CDR3 region: CASSADRNYGYTF. The CDR3 nucleotides are TGCGCCAGCAGCGCGGACAGAAACTATGGCTACACCTTC. The chain links TRBV5-1 to TRBJ1-2; D is perhaps TRBD1 (6 bases). Germline V gene sequence: CDR1 SGHRS, CDR2 YFSETQ. The CDR3 loop spans 13 amino acids. The V and J ends lost 4 bases and 2 bases respectively, with 9 bases between them.

The CDR3 reads CASSQVGQILNTEAFF. In DNA, the CDR3 is TGTGCCAGCAGCCAAGTAGGACAGATTTTAAACACTGAAGCTTTCTTT. The chain couples TRBV4-2 to TRBJ1-1; D is possibly TRBD1 (6 bases). Trimming pared 1 base from V and 2 bases from J, leaving 14 bases between. The CDR3 contains 16 residues. CDR1 and CDR2 (germline): LGHNA, YNFKEQ.

The gene calls are TRBV7-2 and TRBJ1-1; D is uncertain. Trimming removed 5 bases from V and 1 base from J, with 14 bases in between. The CDR3 spans 15 residues. CDR1 is SGHTA, CDR2 FQGNSA, per germline. The DNA of the CDR3 is TGTGCCAGCAGCCCCTCCCGTAGGAGGAACACTGAAGCTTTCTTT. This translates into CASSPSRRRNTEAFF.

The chain is built from TRBV10-3 and TRBJ1-1; D is unresolved. The CDR3 is made up of 15 amino acids. Germline V gene sequence: CDR1 ENHRY, CDR2 SYGVKD. V gave up 0 bases and J gave up 4 bases, with 12 bases separating them. Here the CDR3 reads CAISESAGSITEAFF. The CDR3 DNA is TGTGCCATCAGTGAGTCGGCAGGTTCTATCACTGAAGCTTTCTTT.

This clone has just one count. The chain has TRBV5-6 and TRBJ1-1; D remains ambiguous. There are 12 residues in the CDR3. The germline V gene has CDR1 SGHDT and CDR2 YYEEEE. V lost 3 bases and J 8 bases, leaving 11 bases between the germline ends. This CDR3 is CASSSGPREAFF. CDR3 in DNA: TGTGCCAGCAGCTCAGGCCCACGGGAAGCTTTCTTT.

The gene calls are TRBV18 and TRBJ2-3; D may be TRBD1 (5 bases). CDR1 and CDR2 (germline): KGHSH, LQKENI. With 4 bases removed from V and 6 bases from J, the gap between germline ends came to 5 bases. The length of the CDR3 is 11 residues. The CDR3 loop reads CASSQGDTQYF. CDR3 coding DNA: TGTGCCAGCTCACAGGGGGATACGCAGTATTTT.

The chain links TRBV7-2 to TRBJ2-7; TRBD2 is a possible D gene (6 bases). The V gene lost 5 bases and the J gene lost 7 bases, with 18 bases spanning the gap. The CDR3 loop spans 14 amino acids. The germline gives CDR1 SGHTA, CDR2 FQGNSA. CDR3 bases: TGTGCCAGCAGCCTCTCGACGACGGGGAGGGAGCAGTACTTC. Translating gives CASSLSTTGREQYF.

The V gene is TRBV7-8, the J gene TRBJ2-3; TRBD2 aligns across 9 bases. CDR3 length: 18 residues. Trimming removed 4 bases from V and 1 base from J; junction bases left unmatched: 12. Germline V CDR1 and CDR2: SGHVS, FQNEAQ. The DNA of the CDR3 is TGTGCCAGCAGCTCTGGGCCCGGGACTAGCCGTGGCACAGATACGCAGTATTTT. Translating it yields CASSSGPGTSRGTDTQYF.

V and J are TRBV30 and TRBJ2-7; 13 bases align to TRBD2. The J segment lost 0 bases and the V segment lost 3 bases, leaving 5 bases of the junction unmatched. Per germline, CDR1 GTSNPN and CDR2 SVGIG (reference sequence). This CDR3 has 16 amino acids. The CDR3 DNA reads as TGTGCCTGGAGACCGGGACTAGCGGGACGCTCCTACGAGCAGTACTTC. Its protein is CAWRPGLAGRSYEQYF.

The chain couples TRBV15 to TRBJ1-3, with a possible D match to TRBD1 (5 bases). V was pared by 3 bases and J by 0 bases, with 12 bases between. Germline CDR1 and CDR2: LNHNV and YYDKDF (reference sequence). This CDR3 contains 16 residues. The CDR3 here is CATSSGGGISGNTIYF. The DNA for the CDR3 is TGTGCCACCAGCAGTGGGGGAGGTATCTCTGGAAACACCATATATTTT.

A note on this clone: At one end, the junction sequence differs from germline, possibly due to a read error. The chain combines TRBV30 with TRBJ2-2; a weak D match, TRBD2 (5 bases). Germline lookup yields CDR1 GTSNPN and CDR2 SVGIG (reference sequence). The CDR3 spans 10 residues. The CDR3 DNA reads as TGTGCCTGGAGTTGTCGGGGAGCTGTTTTT. Amino acids: CAWSCRGAVF.

The rearrangement joins TRBV27 to TRBJ2-7, with D uncertain. Germline CDR1 is MNHEY and CDR2 is SMNVEV (reference sequence). The CDR3 length is 13 residues. The V and J ends lost 4 bases and 0 bases respectively, with 7 bases between them. The CDR3 DNA sequence: TGTGCCAGCAGTTCCCCATTCTCCTACGAGCAGTACTTC. Translated: CASSSPFSYEQYF.

The chain uses TRBV9 and TRBJ2-1; TRBD2 agrees at 10 bases. V lost 0 bases and J lost 7; bases outside the gene matches: 7. The CDR3 runs 16 residues. The V gene's germline CDR1 is SGDLS and CDR2 YYNGEE. CDR3 sequence reads: CASSVGGTSAKNEQFF. The CDR3 DNA follows: TGTGCCAGCAGCGTAGGGGGGACTAGCGCTAAAAATGAGCAGTTCTTC.

The chain has TRBV7-3 and TRBJ2-5; the match to TRBD1 covers 9 bases. J was trimmed by 5 bases and V by 2 bases; bases with no gene match: 6. CDR1 is SGHTA, CDR2 FQGTGA, per germline. The CDR3 consists of 15 residues. Here the CDR3 DNA reads TGTGCCAGCAGCTTAGAGGGACAGGGTTTCGAGACCCAGTACTTC. Translation gives CASSLEGQGFETQYF. Together with reference TRBV7-3 and TRBJ2-5, the CDR3 gives the full variable domain: GAGVSQTPSNKVTEKGKYVELRCDPISGHTALYWYRQSLGQGPEFLIYFQGTGAADDSGLPNDRFFAVRPEGSVSTLKIQRTERGDSAVYLCASSLEGQGFETQYFGPGTRLLVL.

The V call is TRBV30, the J call TRBJ2-3; 11 nucleotides match TRBD2. The ends lost 3 bases at V and 5 bases at J; junction bases unmatched: 22. CDR3 length: 20 amino acids. CDR1 and CDR2 (germline): GTSNPN, SVGIG (reference sequence). The CDR3, as DNA: TGTGCCTGGAGCCGGGACGCAGTCCTAGCGGGAGGATCAAGGGGAGATACGCAGTATTTT. Its translation is CAWSRDAVLAGGSRGDTQYF.

The V gene is TRBV19, the J gene TRBJ2-6; D may be TRBD1 (5 bases). Deletions cut 6 bases from V and 4 bases from J, with 16 bases between. The CDR3 loop spans 16 amino acids. Germline assignment: CDR1 LNHDA and CDR2 SQIVND (reference sequence). The CDR3 is CASSGGAVRGANVLTF. The CDR3 DNA follows: TGTGCCAGTAGCGGTGGGGCAGTCCGCGGGGCCAACGTCCTGACTTTC. Variable domain in full (rest from reference TRBV19 and TRBJ2-6): DGGITQSPKYLFRKEGQNVTLSCEQNLNHDAMYWYRQDPGQGLRLIYYSQIVNDFQKGDIAEGYSVSREKKESFPLTVTSAQKNPTAFYLCASSGGAVRGANVLTFGAGSRLTVL.

This chain links TRBV5-1 with TRBJ1-4; D is possibly TRBD1 (6 bases). Trimming left V 5 bases short and J 3 bases short, with 11 bases between. This CDR3 spans 14 amino acids. Germline V gene data show CDR1 as SGHRS and CDR2 as YFSETQ. Written as DNA, the CDR3 is TGCGCCAGCAGTGTTGAGGGGGCTAATGAAAAACTGTTTTTT. Amino acid sequence: CASSVEGANEKLFF.

The rearrangement joins TRBV12-2 to TRBJ2-6; TRBD1, as called in the table, went unchecked against the DNA. TRBV12-2 is a pseudogene. This CDR3 region has 16 residues. CDR3 in DNA: TGTGCAAGTCGCGTAAACAGTGGCTCTGGGGCCAACGTCCTGACTTTC. Translating it yields CASRVNSGSGANVLTF.

V gene TRBV11-2 combines with J gene TRBJ2-3; D is unclear. V lost 1 base and J 0 bases, leaving 11 bases between the germline ends. This CDR3 contains 16 residues. Germline loops: CDR1 SGHAT, CDR2 FQNNGV. DNA of the CDR3: TGTGCCAGCAGCTTAGGAAGGCTAGTAAGCACAGATACGCAGTATTTT. It specifies CASSLGRLVSTDTQYF.

J is TRBJ2-7 and V is TRBV19, with D possibly TRBD2 on 5 matching bases. Trimming left V 6 bases short and J 3 bases short, with 15 bases between. The CDR3 spans 14 residues. CDR1 is LNHDA, CDR2 SQIVND, per germline (reference sequence). The CDR3 DNA is TGTGCCAGTAGGGGTTCCGCTGGGAGCTACGAGCAGTACTTC. This encodes CASRGSAGSYEQYF.

CDR3 DNA sequence: TGTGCCAGCAGCTTCCCTCCGCAGGGGCAGGATACGCAGTATTTT. This sequence encodes CASSFPPQGQDTQYF. The rearrangement uses TRBV7-3 and TRBJ2-3; a possible D gene is TRBD1 (6 bases). The CDR3 consists of 15 residues. V was shortened by 3 bases and J by 6 bases, with 16 bases between the two germline ends. Germline V gives CDR1 SGHTA, CDR2 FQGTGA. Filled out from reference TRBV7-3 and TRBJ2-3, the complete variable domain reads GAGVSQTPSNKVTEKGKYVELRCDPISGHTALYWYRQSLGQGPEFLIYFQGTGAADDSGLPNDRFFAVRPEGSVSTLKIQRTERGDSAVYLCASSFPPQGQDTQYFGPGTRLTVL.

This rearrangement joins TRBV5-1 to TRBJ2-7; unclear D gene. V was cut by 0 bases and J by 3 bases, with 16 bases left in between. This CDR3 spans 16 amino acids. The germline V gene encodes CDR1 SGHRS and CDR2 YFSETQ. The chain's CDR3 is CASSLGTGRLGYEQYF. DNA of the CDR3: TGCGCCAGCAGCTTGGGAACTGGCCGACTGGGCTACGAGCAGTACTTC.

This chain connects TRBV6-5 to TRBJ1-2; possibly TRBD1 for D (5 bases). This CDR3 is built from 14 residues. V gave up 5 bases and J gave up 4 bases, with 14 bases separating them. From germline, CDR1 is MNHEY and CDR2 SVGAGI. Here the CDR3 reads CASSPMGRAYGYTF. The DNA of the CDR3 is TGTGCCAGCAGTCCTATGGGCAGGGCCTATGGCTACACCTTC.

This clone appeared a single time. V usage is TRBV6-5 and J usage is TRBJ1-6; TRBD1 matches 10 bases. Germline CDR1 reads MNHEY; CDR2 reads SVGAGI. Unmatched junction bases numbered 1, after V lost 5 bases and J lost 3 bases. The CDR3 contains 15 residues. The CDR3 DNA sequence: TGTGCCAGCAGTCGGACAGGGGGCTATAATTCACCCCTCCACTTT. It specifies CASSRTGGYNSPLHF.

This chain uses TRBV4-2 with TRBJ2-2, with D perhaps matching TRBD1 (6 bases). This CDR3 is built from 17 residues. Trimming shortened V by 1 base and J by 5 bases, and 17 bases separated the two germline ends. Germline lookup yields CDR1 LGHNA and CDR2 YNFKEQ. Written as DNA, the CDR3 is TGTGCCAGCAGCCAAGGCTTACGACAGGATTCTACCGGGGAGCTGTTTTTT. It is translated as CASSQGLRQDSTGELFF.

CDR3 in amino acids: CASSAQGAWSEAFF. CDR3 coding DNA: TGTGCCAGCAGTGCGCAGGGGGCATGGTCTGAAGCTTTCTTT. The chain carries TRBV2 and TRBJ1-1; the match to TRBD1 covers 8 bases. V trimming: 4 bases; J trimming: 6 bases; junction bases outside the gene matches: 7. The CDR3 consists of 14 residues. CDR1 is SNHLY and CDR2 is FYNNEI in the germline V gene.

The chain employs TRBV5-1 and TRBJ2-7; TRBD1 agrees at 8 bases. The germline V gene encodes CDR1 SGHRS and CDR2 YFSETQ. The CDR3 runs to 15 residues. The ends lost 4 bases at V and 2 bases at J; junction bases unmatched: 8. This CDR3 is CASSPGRTGTYEQYF. The CDR3 coding sequence is TGCGCCAGCAGCCCGGGTAGGACAGGGACCTACGAGCAGTACTTC.

This clone has a single count. The V gene is TRBV5-1, the J gene TRBJ2-2; a possible D gene is TRBD1 (6 bases). The ends were cut back, 6 bases at V and 6 bases at J, with 9 bases in the middle. The CDR3 has 12 amino acids. Looked up from germline, CDR1 is SGHRS and CDR2 is YFSETQ. CDR3 sequence reads: CASTTGPGELFF. CDR3 in DNA: TGCGCCAGCACCACAGGGCCCGGGGAGCTGTTTTTT. Combining the CDR3 with reference TRBV5-1 and TRBJ2-2 gives the whole variable domain KAGVTQTPRYLIKTRGQQVTLSCSPISGHRSVSWYQQTPGQGLQFLFEYFSETQRNKGNFPGRFSGRQFSNSRSEMNVSTLELGDSALYLCASTTGPGELFFGEGSRLTVL.

This chain connects TRBV5-5 to TRBJ2-1; D is possibly TRBD2 (5 bases). Germline V CDR1 and CDR2: SGHKS, YYEKEE (reference sequence). This CDR3 spans 14 amino acids. V gave up 1 base and J gave up 6 bases, with 11 bases separating them. The CDR3 reads CASSLTTGSNEQFF. CDR3 coding DNA: TGTGCCAGCAGCTTGACCACTGGGAGCAATGAGCAGTTCTTC.

This clone appeared a single time. The chain couples TRBV5-5 to TRBJ1-4; D remains unclear. This CDR3 contains 14 residues. Germline loops: CDR1 SGHKS, CDR2 YYEKEE (reference sequence). V lost 3 bases, J lost 0 bases, and 6 bases lay in between. CDR3 bases: TGTGCCAGCAGCTCGGTCGCAACTAATGAAAAACTGTTTTTT. It is translated as CASSSVATNEKLFF.

The genes are TRBV7-9 and TRBJ2-7; perhaps TRBD1 as D (5 bases). CDR1 is SEHNR and CDR2 is FQNEAQ in the germline V gene (reference sequence). CDR3 length equals 13 residues. V was shortened by 5 bases and J by 5 bases, with 13 bases between the two germline ends. CDR3 DNA: TGTGCCAGCAGCGTATCGTTAGGGGACGAGCAGTACTTC. Translation gives CASSVSLGDEQYF. The whole variable domain, filled in from reference TRBV7-9 and TRBJ2-7, reads DTGVSQNPRHKITKRGQNVTFRCDPISEHNRLYWYRQTLGQGPEFLTYFQNEAQLEKSRLLSDRFSAERPKGSFSTLEIQRTEQGDSAMYLCASSVSLGDEQYFGPGTRLTVT.